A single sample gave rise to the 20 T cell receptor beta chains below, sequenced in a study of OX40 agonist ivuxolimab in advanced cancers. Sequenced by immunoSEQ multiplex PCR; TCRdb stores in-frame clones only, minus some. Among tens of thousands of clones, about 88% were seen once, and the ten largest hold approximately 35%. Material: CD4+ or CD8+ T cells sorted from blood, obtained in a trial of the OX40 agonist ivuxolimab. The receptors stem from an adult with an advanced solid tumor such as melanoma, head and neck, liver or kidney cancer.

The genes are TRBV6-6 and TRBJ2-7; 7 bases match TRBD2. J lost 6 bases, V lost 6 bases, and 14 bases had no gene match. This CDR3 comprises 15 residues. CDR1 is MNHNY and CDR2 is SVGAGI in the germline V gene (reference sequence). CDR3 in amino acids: CASSEPGTKISEQYF. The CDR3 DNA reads TGTGCCAGCAGCGAACCCGGGACTAAGATATCCGAGCAGTACTTC.

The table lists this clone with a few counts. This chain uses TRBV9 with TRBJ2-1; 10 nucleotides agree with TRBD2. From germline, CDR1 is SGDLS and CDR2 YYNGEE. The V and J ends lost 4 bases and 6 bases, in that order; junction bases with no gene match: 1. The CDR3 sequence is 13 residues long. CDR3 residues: CASSPSGSNEQFF. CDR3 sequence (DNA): TGTGCCAGCAGCCCTAGCGGGAGCAATGAGCAGTTCTTC.

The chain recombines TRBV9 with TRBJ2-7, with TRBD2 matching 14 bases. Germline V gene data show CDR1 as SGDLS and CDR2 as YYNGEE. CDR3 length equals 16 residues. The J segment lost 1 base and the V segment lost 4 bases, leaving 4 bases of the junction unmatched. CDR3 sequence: CASSPGLAGVSYEQYF. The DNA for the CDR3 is TGTGCCAGCAGCCCGGGACTAGCGGGGGTTTCCTACGAGCAGTACTTC.

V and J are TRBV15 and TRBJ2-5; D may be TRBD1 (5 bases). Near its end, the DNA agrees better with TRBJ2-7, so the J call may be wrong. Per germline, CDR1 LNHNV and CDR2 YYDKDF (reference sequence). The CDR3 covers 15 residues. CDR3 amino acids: CATSPIRDLGYEQYF. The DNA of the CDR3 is TGTGCCACCAGCCCCATCAGGGATTTGGGTTACGAGCAGTACTTC.

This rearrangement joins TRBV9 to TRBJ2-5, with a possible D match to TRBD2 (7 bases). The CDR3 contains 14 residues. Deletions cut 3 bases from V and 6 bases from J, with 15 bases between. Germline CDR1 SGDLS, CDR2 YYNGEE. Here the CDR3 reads CASSAYREGQTQYF. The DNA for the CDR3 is TGTGCCAGCAGCGCCTACAGGGAGGGACAGACCCAGTACTTC.

The CDR3 DNA is TGTGCCAGCACCCATACCCCTGAAGCTTTCTTT. Its translation is CASTHTPEAFF. J is TRBJ1-1 and V is TRBV7-2, with D unclear. The CDR3 sequence is 11 residues long. Between the trimmed V and J ends, which lost 7 bases and 6 bases, there was a span of 9 bases. The germline V gene has CDR1 SGHTA and CDR2 FQGNSA.

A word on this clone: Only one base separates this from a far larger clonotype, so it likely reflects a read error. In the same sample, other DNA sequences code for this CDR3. This CDR3 reads CASSQDYLNEQYF. DNA for the CDR3: TGCGCCAGCAGCCAAGACTACCTCAATGAGCAGTACTTC. The rearrangement links TRBV4-1 to TRBJ2-7; D gene uncertain. The V end was cut by 0 bases, the J end by 7 bases, with 10 bases between. This CDR3 contains 13 residues. CDR1 is MGHRA and CDR2 is YSYEKL in the germline V gene.

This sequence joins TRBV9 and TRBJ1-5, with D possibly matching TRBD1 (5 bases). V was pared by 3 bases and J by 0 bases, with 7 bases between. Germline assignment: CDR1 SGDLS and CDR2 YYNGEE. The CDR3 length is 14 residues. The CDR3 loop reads CASSATDSNQPQHF. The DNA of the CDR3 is TGTGCCAGCAGCGCGACAGATAGCAATCAGCCCCAGCATTTT.

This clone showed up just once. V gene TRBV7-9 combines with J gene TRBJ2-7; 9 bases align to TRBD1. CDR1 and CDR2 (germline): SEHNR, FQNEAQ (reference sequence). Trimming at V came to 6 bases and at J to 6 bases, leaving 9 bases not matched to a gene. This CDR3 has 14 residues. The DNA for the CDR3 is TGTGCCAGCAGTCTTGGGACAGGGATTCGCGAGCAGTACTTC. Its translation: CASSLGTGIREQYF.

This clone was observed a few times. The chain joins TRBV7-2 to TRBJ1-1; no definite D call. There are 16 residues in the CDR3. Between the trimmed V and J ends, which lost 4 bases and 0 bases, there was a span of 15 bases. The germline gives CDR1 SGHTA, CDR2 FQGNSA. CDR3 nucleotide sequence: TGTGCCAGCAGCTCCATCCAACCACCACTGAACACTGAAGCTTTCTTT. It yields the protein CASSSIQPPLNTEAFF.

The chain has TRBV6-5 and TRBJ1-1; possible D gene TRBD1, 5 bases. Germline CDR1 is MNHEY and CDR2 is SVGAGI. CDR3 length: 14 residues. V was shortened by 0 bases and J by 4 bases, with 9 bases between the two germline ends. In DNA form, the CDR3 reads TGTGCCAGCAGTTACTCGATGGGGGGCACTGAAGCTTTCTTT. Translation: CASSYSMGGTEAFF.

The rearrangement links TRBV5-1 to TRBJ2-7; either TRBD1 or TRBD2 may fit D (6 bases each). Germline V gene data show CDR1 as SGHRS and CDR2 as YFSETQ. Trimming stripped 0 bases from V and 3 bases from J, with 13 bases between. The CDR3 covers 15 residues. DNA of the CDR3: TGCGCCAGCAGCTTGGGGCCCGGGGGCGTCTACGAGCAGTACTTC. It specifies CASSLGPGGVYEQYF.

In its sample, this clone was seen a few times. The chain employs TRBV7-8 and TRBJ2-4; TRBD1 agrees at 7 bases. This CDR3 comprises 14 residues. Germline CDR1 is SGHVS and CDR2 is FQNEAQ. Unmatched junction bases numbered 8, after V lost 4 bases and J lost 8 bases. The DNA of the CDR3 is TGTGCCAGCAGCTCTCTGACAGGGCGGGACATTCAGTACTTC. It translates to CASSSLTGRDIQYF.

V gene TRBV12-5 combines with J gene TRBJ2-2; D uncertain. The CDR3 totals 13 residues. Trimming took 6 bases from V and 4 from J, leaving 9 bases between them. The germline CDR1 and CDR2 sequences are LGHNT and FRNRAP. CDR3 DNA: TGTGCTAGTGGCCAGAGCCTCACCGGGGAGCTGTTTTTT. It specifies CASGQSLTGELFF.

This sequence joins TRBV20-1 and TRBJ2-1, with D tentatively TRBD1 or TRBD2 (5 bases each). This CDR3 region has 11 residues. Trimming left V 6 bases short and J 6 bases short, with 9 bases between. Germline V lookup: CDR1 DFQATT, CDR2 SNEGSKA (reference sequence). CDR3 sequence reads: CSAPGLNEQFF. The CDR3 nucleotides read TGCAGTGCCCCGGGGCTCAATGAGCAGTTCTTC.

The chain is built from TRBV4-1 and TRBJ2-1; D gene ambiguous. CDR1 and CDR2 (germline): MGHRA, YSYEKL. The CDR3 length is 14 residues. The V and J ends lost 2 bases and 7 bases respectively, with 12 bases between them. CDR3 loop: CASSQPYEGNEQFF. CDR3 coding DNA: TGCGCCAGCAGCCAACCTTACGAAGGGAATGAGCAGTTCTTC.

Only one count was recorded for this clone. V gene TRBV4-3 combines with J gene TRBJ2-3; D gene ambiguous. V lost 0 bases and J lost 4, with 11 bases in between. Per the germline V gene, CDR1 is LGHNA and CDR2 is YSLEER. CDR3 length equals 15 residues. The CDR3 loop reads CASSQEEFSADTQYF. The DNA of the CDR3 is TGCGCCAGCAGCCAAGAGGAATTTTCTGCAGATACGCAGTATTTT.

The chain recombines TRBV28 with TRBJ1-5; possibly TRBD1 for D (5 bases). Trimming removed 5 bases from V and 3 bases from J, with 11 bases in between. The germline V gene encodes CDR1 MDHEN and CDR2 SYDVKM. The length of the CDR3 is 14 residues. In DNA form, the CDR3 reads TGTGCCAGCAGTCTTCCAGGGTACAATCAGCCCCAGCATTTT. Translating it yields CASSLPGYNQPQHF.

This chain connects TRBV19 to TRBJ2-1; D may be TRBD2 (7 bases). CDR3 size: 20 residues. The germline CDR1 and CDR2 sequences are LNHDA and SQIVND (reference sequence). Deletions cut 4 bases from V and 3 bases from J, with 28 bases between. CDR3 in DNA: TGTGCCAGTAGTAGGGAGGGGGACGCACTCGACCTAGCGGTCTACAATGAGCAGTTCTTC. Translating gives CASSREGDALDLAVYNEQFF.

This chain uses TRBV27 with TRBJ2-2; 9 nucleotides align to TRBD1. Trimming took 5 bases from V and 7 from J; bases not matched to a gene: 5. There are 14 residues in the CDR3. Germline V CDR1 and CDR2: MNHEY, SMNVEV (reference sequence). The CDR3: CASSIQGAVGELFF. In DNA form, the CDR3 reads TGTGCCAGCAGTATACAGGGGGCGGTCGGGGAGCTGTTTTTT.